This entry lists 24 T cell receptor beta chains sequenced from one sample in a study of T cells in Graves' hyperthyroidism and ophthalmopathy. Amplification targeted TCR beta CDR3 regions from RNA transcripts. An initial round of RT-PCR targeting the TCR CDR3 relied on the HTBI primer set. Each CDR3 protein is one row after TCRdb ran MiXCR on the multiplex PCR reads. The data contain 550,000 to 800,000 distinct CDR3 sequences, about a sixth of them seen just once; the ten biggest clones take up approximately 8.4%. Input material: blood. The receptor source for this set is a man aged 18 to 29 with Graves' hyperthyroidism.

This clonotype was recorded many times. The rearrangement links TRBV28 to TRBJ1-5; D not certain. CDR1 is MDHEN, CDR2 SYDVKM, per germline. Trimming took off 0 bases at V and 0 bases at J, with 12 bases between the two ends. The CDR3 covers 17 residues. CDR3 loop: CASSLWSWLSSNQPQHF. The CDR3 bases are TGTGCCAGCAGTTTATGGTCCTGGCTCAGTAGCAATCAGCCCCAGCATTTT.

The V call is TRBV6-5, the J call TRBJ2-2, with 8 nucleotides matching TRBD1. The germline V gene encodes CDR1 MNHEY and CDR2 SVGAGI. This CDR3 has 16 residues. After removal of 2 bases from V and 3 bases from J, the junction contained 5 bases not matched to a gene. Here the CDR3 DNA reads TGTGCCAGCAGTTACCCAACAGGGGGAGACACCGGGGAGCTGTTTTTT. Translating it yields CASSYPTGGDTGELFF.

This clonotype was detected ten times or more. This sequence joins TRBV3-1 and TRBJ1-1; D remains ambiguous. The CDR3 totals 12 residues. Germline values: CDR1 LGHDT, CDR2 YNNKEL (reference sequence). Trimming stripped 2 bases from V and 8 bases from J, with 9 bases between. DNA for the CDR3: TGTGCCAGCAGCCAATCCGACGGCGAAGCTTTCTTT. This codes for CASSQSDGEAFF.

The CDR3 DNA reads as TGTGCCAGCAGTGAAGCGATCGGGGATGAGCAGTTCTTC. Its translation is CASSEAIGDEQFF. V gene TRBV6-1 combines with J gene TRBJ2-1; weak D call: TRBD2 (5 bases). The germline V gene has CDR1 MNHNS and CDR2 SASEGT. The CDR3 has 13 amino acids. V gave up 0 bases and J gave up 8 bases, with 8 bases separating them.

This clonotype has more than one count but fewer than ten. J is TRBJ1-5 and V is TRBV3-1, with D unresolved. The CDR3 extends over 16 amino acids. Germline V gene data show CDR1 as LGHDT and CDR2 as YNNKEL (reference sequence). Trimming took 0 bases from V and 2 from J, leaving 11 bases between them. CDR3 sequence reads: CASSQDHGTRNQPQHF. The CDR3 bases are TGTGCCAGCAGCCAAGATCATGGCACCCGCAATCAGCCCCAGCATTTT.

In its sample, this clonotype was seen many times. The chain uses TRBV7-9 and TRBJ2-7; TRBD2 aligns across 8 bases. The CDR3 is 15 residues long. CDR1 SEHNR and CDR2 FQNEAQ come from the germline V gene (reference sequence). The V gene end was trimmed by 5 bases and the J gene end by 7 bases; junction bases not matched to a gene: 13. CDR3 residues: CASSTGLGVFEEQYF. The CDR3 nucleotides are TGTGCCAGCAGCACGGGACTAGGGGTTTTTGAGGAGCAGTACTTC.

This chain joins TRBV5-8 and TRBJ2-7, with 7 bases matching TRBD1. CDR1 and CDR2 (germline): SGHTS, YDEGEE. This CDR3 comprises 15 residues. V was clipped by 5 bases and J by 2 bases; unmatched bases: 10. The CDR3 DNA reads as TGTGCCAGCAGGCCGAGGGACAGACACACCTACGAGCAGTACTTC. It yields the protein CASRPRDRHTYEQYF.

The sample holds many counts of this clonotype. The V call is TRBV2, the J call TRBJ2-4; D may match TRBD1 or TRBD2 (5 bases each). The germline V and J ends were trimmed by 6 bases and 10 bases, with 10 bases remaining between them. In germline, CDR1 is SNHLY, CDR2 FYNNEI. The CDR3 covers 11 residues. This chain's CDR3 is CASRGTAIQYF. As DNA, the CDR3 is TGTGCCAGCAGAGGGACGGCGATTCAGTACTTC.

The chain recombines TRBV29-1 with TRBJ2-2, with 7 bases identical to TRBD2. Germline V gives CDR1 SQVTM, CDR2 ANQGSEA. The CDR3 extends over 14 amino acids. V was clipped by 7 bases and J by 0 bases; unmatched bases: 5. The CDR3 DNA is TGCAGCGCCACTCGGGGGGCGAACACCGGGGAGCTGTTTTTT. This translates into CSATRGANTGELFF.

The chain joins TRBV19 to TRBJ2-5, with D tentatively TRBD1 (6 bases). CDR3 length: 14 residues. Per germline, CDR1 LNHDA and CDR2 SQIVND (reference sequence). Trimming stripped 3 bases from V and 1 base from J, with 9 bases between. CDR3 amino acids: CASSIQGIQETQYF. The CDR3 nucleotides are TGTGCCAGTAGTATTCAGGGGATCCAAGAGACCCAGTACTTC.

This clonotype was observed many times. The chain employs TRBV7-2 and TRBJ2-7; TRBD1 matches at 10 bases. Germline V gene sequence: CDR1 SGHTA, CDR2 FQGNSA. V lost 6 bases and J lost 1; bases outside the gene matches: 6. The CDR3 totals 15 residues. Here the CDR3 DNA reads TGTGCCAGCAGGGAAGGGGGACAGGGGTCCTACGAGCAGTACTTC. It translates to CASREGGQGSYEQYF.

On this clonotype: A much larger clone differs from this one at a single base, so this may be a read error. This rearrangement joins TRBV2 to TRBJ2-7, with 7 bases fitting TRBD1. Germline V lookup: CDR1 SNHLY, CDR2 FYNNEI. This CDR3 is 15 amino acids long. The junction had 12 bases not matched to a gene; V was cut back by 4 bases and J by 6 bases. The CDR3 coding sequence is TGTGCCAGCAGTGCGACAGGGTGGTTGACCTGCGAGCAGTACTTC. Translated, it gives CASSATGWLTCEQYF.

This clonotype was detected a few times. The chain is built from TRBV7-9 and TRBJ2-7; 9 bases fit TRBD1. The V gene's germline CDR1 is SEHNR and CDR2 FQNEAQ (reference sequence). The CDR3 is 16 residues long. J gave up 3 bases and V 1 base, and 7 bases lay outside the gene matches. This CDR3 reads CASSLGLGDRVYEQYF. DNA of the CDR3: TGTGCCAGCAGCTTAGGGCTTGGGGACAGGGTCTACGAGCAGTACTTC.

This clonotype was counted a few times. The chain has TRBV5-5 and TRBJ2-3, with D uncertain. The CDR3 contains 14 residues. Germline CDR1 SGHKS, CDR2 YYEKEE (reference sequence). Trimming took off 0 bases at V and 5 bases at J, with 10 bases between the two ends. The CDR3 loop is CASSLVGRLDTQYF. The CDR3 nucleotides are TGTGCCAGCAGCTTGGTGGGCCGCCTAGATACGCAGTATTTT.

This clonotype was seen only a few times. V is TRBV29-1 and J is TRBJ2-7; D gene ambiguous. Germline CDR1 reads SQVTM; CDR2 reads ANQGSEA. V lost 4 bases and J 3 bases, leaving 16 bases between the germline ends. The CDR3 loop spans 14 amino acids. The CDR3: CSVVPRGRIYEQYF. The CDR3 DNA sequence: TGCAGCGTTGTGCCCCGAGGACGGATCTACGAGCAGTACTTC.

This clonotype was seen only a few times. A read error may explain this, as a much larger clone is one base away. J is TRBJ2-3 and V is TRBV28; D may be TRBD1 or TRBD2 (5 bases each). The V and J ends lost 5 bases and 5 bases respectively, with 17 bases between them. The CDR3 has 15 residues. In germline, CDR1 is MDHEN, CDR2 SYDVKM. The CDR3 DNA sequence: TGTGCCAGCAGTGAACAGCCAGGGAGAGGAGATACGCAGTATTTT. Translation gives CASSEQPGRGDTQYF. The full variable domain, with the rest looked up from reference TRBV28 and TRBJ2-3, is DVKVTQSSRYLVKRTGEKVFLECVQDMDHENMFWYRQDPGLGLRLIYFSYDVKMKEKGDIPEGYSVSREKKERFSLILESASTNQTSMYLCASSEQPGRGDTQYFGPGTRLTVL.

In its sample, this clonotype was seen many times. V usage is TRBV11-1 and J usage is TRBJ2-3; the D is unclear. There are 16 residues in the CDR3. The germline CDR1 and CDR2 sequences are SGHAT and FQDESV (reference sequence). V was pared by 2 bases and J by 1 base, with 13 bases between. The CDR3 region is CASSLIARVGTDTQYF. The CDR3 DNA reads as TGTGCCAGCAGCTTAATCGCTCGTGTGGGCACAGATACGCAGTATTTT.

There are many counts of this clonotype. This chain connects TRBV29-1 to TRBJ2-3, with D tentatively TRBD1 or TRBD2 (5 bases each). Trimming removed 7 bases from V and 4 bases from J, with 18 bases in between. The CDR3 covers 14 residues. Germline assignment: CDR1 SQVTM and CDR2 ANQGSEA. The CDR3 loop is CSGRGDGRADTQYF. The CDR3 nucleotides are TGCAGCGGAAGAGGGGACGGCAGGGCAGATACGCAGTATTTT.

The V and J genes are TRBV3-1 and TRBJ2-2; D uncertain. V was clipped by 0 bases and J by 0 bases, with 8 bases between them. Germline CDR1 and CDR2: LGHDT and YNNKEL (reference sequence). This CDR3 has 16 amino acids. Here the CDR3 reads CASSQEGSANTGELFF. The CDR3 region has the DNA TGTGCCAGCAGCCAAGAGGGAAGCGCGAACACCGGGGAGCTGTTTTTT. Full variable domain (rest looked up from reference TRBV3-1 and TRBJ2-2): DTAVSQTPKYLVTQMGNDKSIKCEQNLGHDTMYWYKQDSKKFLKIMFSYNNKELIINETVPNRFSPKSPDKAHLNLHINSLELGDSAVYFCASSQEGSANTGELFFGEGSRLTVL.

V usage is TRBV20-1 and J usage is TRBJ2-5; TRBD2 aligns across 7 bases. Germline assignment: CDR1 DFQATT and CDR2 SNEGSKA (reference sequence). The ends lost 1 base at V and 2 bases at J; junction bases unmatched: 10. The CDR3 sequence is 16 residues long. The CDR3, as DNA: TGCAGTGCTAGAGTGGGGGGGAACCAGAGACAAGAGACCCAGTACTTC. Translated, it gives CSARVGGNQRQETQYF.

The chain couples TRBV2 to TRBJ2-7; no clear D. CDR1 is SNHLY, CDR2 FYNNEI, per germline. This CDR3 spans 14 amino acids. Deletions cut 2 bases from V and 2 bases from J, with 10 bases between. CDR3 residues: CASSESGGTYEQYF. The CDR3 nucleotides read TGTGCCAGCAGTGAATCTGGCGGAACCTACGAGCAGTACTTC.

The V and J genes are TRBV19 and TRBJ1-1; D unclear. There are 12 residues in the CDR3. Germline CDR1 LNHDA, CDR2 SQIVND (reference sequence). The V end was cut by 8 bases, the J end by 7 bases, with 14 bases between. CDR3: CASGLGYNEAFF. Written as DNA, the CDR3 is TGTGCCAGTGGTCTTGGCTACAATGAAGCTTTCTTT.

The table lists this clonotype with a few counts. J is TRBJ2-1 and V is TRBV5-1; 9 nucleotides line up with TRBD1. Germline assignment: CDR1 SGHRS and CDR2 YFSETQ. V lost 4 bases to trimming and J lost 7 bases; unmatched junction nucleotides: 12. CDR3 length equals 16 residues. CDR3 region: CASSTWGQGGRNEQFF. The DNA for the CDR3 is TGCGCCAGCAGCACCTGGGGACAGGGAGGACGGAATGAGCAGTTCTTC.

This clonotype was counted between two and nine times. The chain carries TRBV6-2 or TRBV6-3 and TRBJ2-3; no clear D gene. The V gene lost 1 base and the J gene lost 6 bases, with 14 bases spanning the gap. This CDR3 region has 15 residues. Looked up from germline, CDR1 is MNHEY and CDR2 is SVGEGT. The CDR3: CASSYLTAQPDTQYF. In DNA form, the CDR3 reads TGTGCCAGCAGTTACTTGACGGCTCAGCCGGATACGCAGTATTTT.